A single sample gave rise to the 24 T cell receptor beta chains below, sequenced in a study of blood T cells in healthy people across ages. A J-beta primer mix and a sample-barcoded 5' primer were used in a second PCR of roughly 6 to 11 cycles. Each CDR3 protein is one row after TCRdb ran MiXCR on the 5' RACE reads. The data show 550,000 to 600,000 distinct CDR3 sequences, with 25% to 30% seen just once and about 18% held by the top ten. Material: blood. The origin of the receptors is a woman in her 70s in good health.

This chain links TRBV27 with TRBJ2-7; D is perhaps TRBD1 (7 bases). Trimming pared 8 bases from V and 5 bases from J, leaving 19 bases between. Germline CDR1 MNHEY, CDR2 SMNVEV (reference sequence). There are 14 residues in the CDR3. The CDR3 bases are TGTGCCAGCTACCGACAGGGAGGTGCCGACGAGCAGTACTTC. Translated, it gives CASYRQGGADEQYF.

This clonotype occurred many times. The chain combines TRBV29-1 with TRBJ1-1; 7 bases are shared with TRBD1. The CDR3 is made up of 13 amino acids. The junction had 8 bases not matched to a gene; V was cut back by 5 bases and J by 5 bases. Germline V gene sequence: CDR1 SQVTM, CDR2 ANQGSEA. This CDR3 reads CSVPRQGGTEAFF. CDR3 coding DNA: TGCAGCGTTCCCCGGCAGGGGGGTACTGAAGCTTTCTTT.

The rearrangement links TRBV14 to TRBJ2-5; 10 bases are a match to TRBD1. Near its end, the DNA agrees better with TRBJ2-1, so the J call may be wrong. This CDR3 is 13 amino acids long. Per germline, CDR1 SGHDN and CDR2 FVKESK. The CDR3 sequence is CASSQTGGDKQFF. CDR3 nucleotide sequence: TGTGCCAGCAGCCAGACAGGGGGCGATAAGCAGTTCTTC.

This clonotype was seen a handful of times. This rearrangement joins TRBV5-1 to TRBJ2-2; D is undetermined. Germline V gene data show CDR1 as SGHRS and CDR2 as YFSETQ. Trimming shortened V by 0 bases and J by 7 bases, and 10 bases separated the two germline ends. The CDR3 totals 14 residues. CDR3 residues: CASSLDIEGGELFF. The CDR3 coding sequence is TGCGCCAGCAGCTTGGACATCGAAGGCGGGGAGCTGTTTTTT.

This clonotype was found once. The gene calls are TRBV29-1 and TRBJ2-3; 7 bases line up with TRBD1. V lost 5 bases and J lost 5; bases outside the gene matches: 10. Germline V lookup: CDR1 SQVTM, CDR2 ANQGSEA. The CDR3 consists of 14 residues. The CDR3 reads CSVNGQEAVDTQYF. CDR3 DNA: TGCAGCGTTAACGGACAGGAAGCTGTAGATACGCAGTATTTT.

The chain joins TRBV20-1 to TRBJ1-6, with D perhaps matching TRBD1 (6 bases). The CDR3 covers 15 residues. Germline V gives CDR1 DFQATT, CDR2 SNEGSKA (reference sequence). The V end lost 3 bases, the J end lost 7 bases, and 16 bases lay between the germline ends. The CDR3 DNA reads TGCAGTGCTAGGGTACTGACAGGAGACAATTCACCCCTCCACTTT. Residues: CSARVLTGDNSPLHF.

The chain links TRBV5-1 to TRBJ1-4; no definite D call. From germline, CDR1 is SGHRS and CDR2 YFSETQ. V dropped 2 bases and J dropped 2 bases, with 13 bases sitting between them. This CDR3 region has 16 residues. Written as DNA, the CDR3 is TGCGCCAGCAGCTTCTGGGGAGGTACGACTAATGAAAAACTGTTTTTT. Translating it yields CASSFWGGTTNEKLFF.

J is TRBJ2-3 and V is TRBV14, with a weak D call TRBD1 (7 bases). Germline CDR1 SGHDN, CDR2 FVKESK. With 0 bases removed from V and 6 bases from J, the gap between germline ends came to 13 bases. CDR3 length equals 15 residues. The CDR3 coding sequence is TGTGCCAGCAGCCAAGATGGAGGAGGGGGCGATACGCAGTATTTT. Encoded protein: CASSQDGGGGDTQYF.

This clonotype occurred a few times. J is TRBJ1-2 and V is TRBV29-1; tentatively, D is TRBD1 (5 bases). The CDR3 length is 12 residues. The ends were cut back, 8 bases at V and 3 bases at J, with 13 bases in the middle. Germline CDR1 and CDR2: SQVTM and ANQGSEA. Written as DNA, the CDR3 is TGCAGCATCAGTGACAGCTACTATGGCTACACCTTC. Translation: CSISDSYYGYTF.

V usage is TRBV20-1 and J usage is TRBJ2-6; 11 bases are a match to TRBD1. Germline loops: CDR1 DFQATT, CDR2 SNEGSKA (reference sequence). V shed 2 bases, J shed 4 bases, and the junction held 10 bases outside the gene matches. CDR3 length equals 18 residues. Here the CDR3 DNA reads TGCAGTGCTAGACGGTCGGGGACAGGGGGAAAAGGGGCCAACGTCCTGACTTTC. Amino acid sequence: CSARRSGTGGKGANVLTF.

This clonotype was seen a few times. The chain uses TRBV6-2 or TRBV6-3 and TRBJ2-7, with 8 bases that match TRBD1. This CDR3 has 12 amino acids. The ends lost 9 bases at V and 4 bases at J; junction bases unmatched: 5. Per germline, CDR1 MNHEY and CDR2 SVGEGT. In nucleotides, the CDR3 is TGTGCCAGTCGGACAGGGACTTACGAGCAGTACTTC. Amino acid sequence: CASRTGTYEQYF.

This clonotype was seen a few times. This sequence joins TRBV3-1 and TRBJ1-6; no clear D. Deletions cut 3 bases from V and 5 bases from J, with 2 bases between. The CDR3 extends over 12 amino acids. The V gene's germline CDR1 is LGHDT and CDR2 YNNKEL (reference sequence). CDR3 coding DNA: TGTGCCAGCAGCCAGAATAATTCACCCCTCCACTTT. As protein: CASSQNNSPLHF.

This clonotype was detected a few times. J is TRBJ1-2 and V is TRBV18; TRBD1 might be the D (5 bases). The CDR3 has 14 residues. CDR1 is KGHSH, CDR2 LQKENI, per germline. Trimming took off 3 bases at V and 8 bases at J, with 16 bases between the two ends. The CDR3 sequence: CASSPTQESKGYTF. DNA of the CDR3: TGTGCCAGCTCACCCACACAGGAGTCGAAGGGCTACACCTTC.

This clonotype occurred a few times. The rearrangement joins TRBV5-1 to TRBJ2-2; D is undetermined. Germline loops: CDR1 SGHRS, CDR2 YFSETQ. Trimming stripped 5 bases from V and 2 bases from J, with 10 bases between. This CDR3 is 14 amino acids long. CDR3 amino acids: CASRGLTNTGELFF. CDR3 in DNA: TGCGCCAGCAGAGGGCTGACTAACACCGGGGAGCTGTTTTTT.

The chain recombines TRBV7-2 with TRBJ2-3, with 8 positions matching TRBD2. The length of the CDR3 is 15 residues. V trimming: 2 bases; J trimming: 4 bases; junction bases outside the gene matches: 5. Per the germline V gene, CDR1 is SGHTA and CDR2 is FQGNSA. Here the CDR3 DNA reads TGTGCCAGCAGCTTATCCACGGGGGGGTCAGATACGCAGTATTTT. It yields the protein CASSLSTGGSDTQYF. Combining the CDR3 with reference TRBV7-2 and TRBJ2-3 gives the whole variable domain GAGVSQSPSNKVTEKGKDVELRCDPISGHTALYWYRQSLGQGLEFLIYFQGNSAPDKSGLPSDRFSAERTGGSVSTLTIQRTQQEDSAVYLCASSLSTGGSDTQYFGPGTRLTVL.

This clonotype has a handful of counts. J is TRBJ2-1 and V is TRBV12-3 or TRBV12-4; the D gene could be TRBD1 or TRBD2 (6 bases each). CDR3 length: 16 amino acids. The ends were cut back, 3 bases at V and 9 bases at J, with 21 bases in the middle. The CDR3 nucleotides are TGTGCCAGCAGTTTTTTTGGGGGGCCAGTCAACGGTGAGCAGTTCTTC. It specifies CASSFFGGPVNGEQFF.

A few counts support this clonotype. The junction differs from germline at one of its ends, possibly a read error. The J gene is TRBJ2-7, the V gene TRBV14; D uncertain. The CDR3 runs 14 residues. Germline V gene data show CDR1 as SGHDN and CDR2 as FVKESK. This chain's CDR3 is CASSQGAFVAKTEF. CDR3 DNA sequence: TGTGCCAGCAGCCAAGGGGCGTTTGTGGCCAAGACGGAGTTC.

This clonotype turned up a few times. J is TRBJ2-3 and V is TRBV19; D may be TRBD2 (6 bases). Germline V gene data show CDR1 as LNHDA and CDR2 as SQIVND (reference sequence). Trimming removed 4 bases from V and 4 bases from J, with 15 bases in between. The CDR3 is made up of 15 amino acids. This CDR3 reads CASSRTGGTSDTQYF. The CDR3 nucleotides read TGTGCCAGTAGTAGAACTGGAGGGACGTCAGATACGCAGTATTTT. The full variable domain, completed using reference TRBV19 and TRBJ2-3, is DGGITQSPKYLFRKEGQNVTLSCEQNLNHDAMYWYRQDPGQGLRLIYYSQIVNDFQKGDIAEGYSVSREKKESFPLTVTSAQKNPTAFYLCASSRTGGTSDTQYFGPGTRLTVL.

This chain connects TRBV7-9 to TRBJ1-4; D possibly corresponds to TRBD1 (5 bases). With 5 bases removed from V and 5 bases from J, the gap between germline ends came to 12 bases. The CDR3 loop spans 14 amino acids. Germline V gene lookup returns CDR1 SEHNR and CDR2 FQNEAQ (reference sequence). The CDR3 sequence is CASSPWDGNEKLFF. The CDR3 nucleotides read TGTGCCAGCAGCCCTTGGGACGGGAATGAAAAACTGTTTTTT. Full variable domain (remainder filled in from reference TRBV7-9 and TRBJ1-4): DTGVSQNPRHKITKRGQNVTFRCDPISEHNRLYWYRQTLGQGPEFLTYFQNEAQLEKSRLLSDRFSAERPKGSFSTLEIQRTEQGDSAMYLCASSPWDGNEKLFFGSGTQLSVL.

This clonotype was counted between two and nine times. The J gene is TRBJ2-5, the V gene TRBV7-6; no firm D call. The CDR3 is made up of 14 amino acids. Germline V gene sequence: CDR1 SGHVS, CDR2 FNYEAQ. V lost 2 bases, J lost 2 bases, and 9 bases lay in between. CDR3 loop: CASSLSLPQETQYF. The DNA of the CDR3 is TGTGCCAGCAGCTTATCTTTGCCTCAAGAGACCCAGTACTTC.

There are a few counts of this clonotype. The genes are TRBV20-1 and TRBJ2-7; D tentatively reads TRBD1 or TRBD2 (5 bases each). This CDR3 is built from 14 residues. Germline CDR1 and CDR2: DFQATT and SNEGSKA (reference sequence). V was trimmed by 3 bases and J by 3 bases, leaving 15 bases between them. CDR3 coding DNA: TGCAGTGCTAGTCCGGGACCCATGCACTACGAGCAGTACTTC. Translating gives CSASPGPMHYEQYF.

V and J are TRBV7-2 and TRBJ2-1, with 10 bases that match TRBD2. From germline, CDR1 is SGHTA and CDR2 FQGNSA. CDR3 length: 14 amino acids. V shed 0 bases and J 12 bases; nucleotides not matched to a gene: 5. This CDR3 reads CASSLAAKRGGQFF. Written as DNA, the CDR3 is TGTGCCAGCAGCTTAGCGGCCAAGCGGGGGGGGCAGTTCTTC.

This clonotype was observed at least ten times. V usage is TRBV29-1 and J usage is TRBJ2-5; 7 bases are shared with TRBD2. The better agreement between TRBJ2-1 and the DNA end casts doubt on the J call. CDR1 and CDR2 (germline): SQVTM, ANQGSEA. The CDR3 is 12 amino acids. The CDR3, as DNA: TGCAGCGTTGAGAGGACTAGCAATGAGCAGTTCTTC. The encoded protein is CSVERTSNEQFF.

V usage is TRBV7-2 and J usage is TRBJ2-7; 7 nucleotides align to TRBD2. The germline gives CDR1 SGHTA, CDR2 FQGNSA. Trimming removed 7 bases from V and 5 bases from J; junction bases left unmatched: 11. The CDR3 runs to 14 residues. CDR3 region: CASTKGPGGDEQYF. CDR3 bases: TGTGCCAGCACCAAGGGCCCGGGGGGAGACGAGCAGTACTTC.